The 4 T cell receptor beta chains in this list originate from one sample, sequenced in a study of shared clonotypes between healthy human individuals. Here immunoSEQ multiplex PCR was the method, and the copy in TCRdb shows in-frame clones only, minus some. Of fewer than 700,000 clones listed, roughly 72% were seen once; the top ten hold around 11%. The sequencing sample was made of PBMCs. All receptors derive from a woman in her 40s in good health. Some clones in this sample may be carry-over from other donors' samples.

This clone was counted ten times or more. The rearrangement links TRBV18 to TRBJ1-2; TRBD1 is a possible D gene (5 bases). The germline gives CDR1 KGHSH, CDR2 LQKENI. The CDR3 loop spans 15 amino acids. With 2 bases removed from V and 8 bases from J, the gap between germline ends came to 18 bases. Here the CDR3 reads CASSPGGTAVRGYTF. In DNA form, the CDR3 reads TGTGCCAGCTCACCAGGGGGGACGGCGGTTCGGGGCTACACCTTC.

The chain couples TRBV4-1 to TRBJ2-3; D remains unclear. Germline V gene lookup returns CDR1 MGHRA and CDR2 YSYEKL. The CDR3 sequence is 13 residues long. V dropped 1 base and J dropped 6 bases, with 8 bases sitting between them. As DNA, the CDR3 is TGCGCCAGCAGCCAAGTTGTGGGGGATACGCAGTATTTT. This sequence encodes CASSQVVGDTQYF.

As concerns this clone: A far bigger clonotype differs at one base, so this is likely a read error. The sample holds other DNA sequences that translate to the same CDR3. This chain links TRBV19 with TRBJ2-2; tentatively, D is TRBD1 or TRBD2 (5 bases each). CDR1 and CDR2 from the germline V gene are LNHDA and SQIVND (reference sequence). CDR3 length: 13 residues. Trimming took off 9 bases at V and 0 bases at J, with 8 bases between the two ends. The DNA for the CDR3 is TGTGCCAGCGGGGCGGCGAACACCGGGGAGCTGTTTTTT. Translated, it gives CASGAANTGELFF.

V usage is TRBV6-4 and J usage is TRBJ2-1; D unresolved. The V gene lost 3 bases and the J gene lost 5 bases, with 14 bases spanning the gap. This CDR3 spans 15 amino acids. CDR1 is MRHNA and CDR2 is SNTAGT in the germline V gene. CDR3 coding DNA: TGTGCCAGCAGTGAACCCCAGCCGAGCCACAATGAGCAGTTCTTC. Translation gives CASSEPQPSHNEQFF.